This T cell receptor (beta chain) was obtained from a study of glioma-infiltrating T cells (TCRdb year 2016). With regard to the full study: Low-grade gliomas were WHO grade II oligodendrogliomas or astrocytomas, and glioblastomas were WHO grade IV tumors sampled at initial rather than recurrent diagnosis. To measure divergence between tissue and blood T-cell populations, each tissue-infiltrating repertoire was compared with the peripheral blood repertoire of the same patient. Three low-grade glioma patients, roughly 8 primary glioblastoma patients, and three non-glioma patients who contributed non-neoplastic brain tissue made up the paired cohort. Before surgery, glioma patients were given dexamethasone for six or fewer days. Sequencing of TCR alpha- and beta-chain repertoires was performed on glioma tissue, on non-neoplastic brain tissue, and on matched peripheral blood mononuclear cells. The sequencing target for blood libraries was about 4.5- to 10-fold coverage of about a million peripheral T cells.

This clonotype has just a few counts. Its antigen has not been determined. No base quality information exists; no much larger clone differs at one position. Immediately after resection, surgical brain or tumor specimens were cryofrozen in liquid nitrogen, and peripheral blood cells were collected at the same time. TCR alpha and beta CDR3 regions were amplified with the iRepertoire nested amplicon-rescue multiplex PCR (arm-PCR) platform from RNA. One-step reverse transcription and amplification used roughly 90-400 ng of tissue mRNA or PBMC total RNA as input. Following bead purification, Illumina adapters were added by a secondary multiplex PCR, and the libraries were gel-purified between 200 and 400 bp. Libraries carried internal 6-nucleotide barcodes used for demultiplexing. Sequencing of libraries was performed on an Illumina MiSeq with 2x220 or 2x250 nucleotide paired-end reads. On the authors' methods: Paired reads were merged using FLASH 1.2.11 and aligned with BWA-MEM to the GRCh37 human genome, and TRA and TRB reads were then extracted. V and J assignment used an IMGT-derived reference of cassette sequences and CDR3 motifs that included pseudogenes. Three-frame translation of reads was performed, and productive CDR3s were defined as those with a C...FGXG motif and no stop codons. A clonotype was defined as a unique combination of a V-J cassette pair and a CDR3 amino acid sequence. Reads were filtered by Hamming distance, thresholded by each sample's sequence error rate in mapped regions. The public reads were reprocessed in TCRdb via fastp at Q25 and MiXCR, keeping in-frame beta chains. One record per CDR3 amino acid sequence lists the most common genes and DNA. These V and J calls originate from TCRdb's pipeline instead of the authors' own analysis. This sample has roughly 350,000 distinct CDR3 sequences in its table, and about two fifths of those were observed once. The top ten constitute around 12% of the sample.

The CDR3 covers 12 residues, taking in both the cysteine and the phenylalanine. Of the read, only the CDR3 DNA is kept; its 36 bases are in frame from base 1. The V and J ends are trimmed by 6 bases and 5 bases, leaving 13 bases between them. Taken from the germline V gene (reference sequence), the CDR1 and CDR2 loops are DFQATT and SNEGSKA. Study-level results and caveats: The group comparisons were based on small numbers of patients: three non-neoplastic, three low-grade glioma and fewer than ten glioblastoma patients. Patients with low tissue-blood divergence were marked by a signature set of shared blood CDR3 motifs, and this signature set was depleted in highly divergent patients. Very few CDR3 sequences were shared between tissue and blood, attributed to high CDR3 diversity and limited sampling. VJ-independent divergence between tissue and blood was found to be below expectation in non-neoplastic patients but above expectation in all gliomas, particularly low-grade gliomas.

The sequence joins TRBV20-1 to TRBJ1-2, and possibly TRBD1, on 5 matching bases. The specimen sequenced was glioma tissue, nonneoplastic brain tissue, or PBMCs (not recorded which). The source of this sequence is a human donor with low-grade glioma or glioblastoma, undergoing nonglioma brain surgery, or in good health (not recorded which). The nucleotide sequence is TGCAGTGCAAGCCCGGGGGGGTATGGCTACACCTTC. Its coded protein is CSASPGGYGYTF.